This T cell receptor (beta chain) was retrieved from a study of shared clonotypes between healthy human individuals. Turning to the study itself: Per donor, CD8 memory used one plate, CD8 naive used two, CD4 memory used three and CD4 naive used three.

Genomic DNA from each subset was divided evenly over several immunoSEQ plates. Per sorted-subset replicate PCR, input was about 180 ng DNA, representing roughly 29,000 T cell genomes. TCRdb's table, derived via immunoSEQ multiplex PCR, lists solely in-frame clones and lacks some. The repertoire holds some 2,100,000 clones, with nearly 97% as singletons. To note about this clone: What it recognizes is unknown.

The study's findings and limits: A handful of donors shared 4.5% to 6.5% of their naive CD4 clonotypes.

V lost 5 bases, J lost 2 bases, and 8 bases stayed unmatched. The CDR3 has 15 amino acids. Looked up from germline, CDR1 is MGHRA and CDR2 is YSYEKL. The sequencing sample was made of naive CD4+ T cells sorted from blood. Indicated subset: CD45RA+ positively selected. The source is a man between 18 and 35 years old in good health. The V and J genes are TRBV4-1 and TRBJ2-5; 7 positions match TRBD1. The CDR3 reads CASSFPDRRQETQYF. CDR3 nucleotides: TGCGCCAGCAGCTTTCCGGACAGGCGTCAAGAGACCCAGTACTTC.